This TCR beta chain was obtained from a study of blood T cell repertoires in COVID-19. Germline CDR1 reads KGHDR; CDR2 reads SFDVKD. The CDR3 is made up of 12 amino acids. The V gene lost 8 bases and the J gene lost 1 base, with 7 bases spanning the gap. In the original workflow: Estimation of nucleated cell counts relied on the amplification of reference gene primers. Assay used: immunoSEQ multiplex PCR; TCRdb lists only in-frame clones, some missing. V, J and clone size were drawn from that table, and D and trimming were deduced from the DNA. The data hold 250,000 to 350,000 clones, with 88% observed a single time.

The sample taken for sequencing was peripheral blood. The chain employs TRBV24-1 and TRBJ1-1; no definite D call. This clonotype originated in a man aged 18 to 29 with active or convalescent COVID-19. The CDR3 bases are TGTGCCACCAAAATACAGAACACTGAAGCTTTCTTT. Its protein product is CATKIQNTEAFF.